This T cell receptor beta chain was sequenced for a study of PD-L1 blockade in urothelial cancer. Study in general: The median T cell count in blood samples was some 150,000.

Clones were sequenced by immunoSEQ multiplex PCR, and TCRdb holds only the in-frame ones, with some missing. The repertoire holds about 24,000 clones, with around 85% as singletons. Germline CDR1 MNHEY, CDR2 SVGAGI. V lost 6 bases and J lost 1; bases outside the gene matches: 5. CDR3 length: 14 amino acids. The patients' disease, urothelial carcinoma, was locally advanced or metastatic. This chain connects TRBV6-5 to TRBJ2-7, with 8 bases identical to TRBD1. This clonotype was sampled from a man aged 45 to 65 with urothelial cancer. Sample: PBMCs, taken around atezolizumab (anti-PD-L1) treatment. The DNA of the CDR3 is TGTGCCAGCAGGCCCGGGACAGGTTCCTACGAGCAGTACTTC. Protein: CASRPGTGSYEQYF.